The TCR beta chain under discussion was sequenced for a study of blood T cell repertoires in COVID-19. The overall study: Nucleic acid was either cDNA or gDNA, and it came from T cells, B-cell-depleted T cells, or PBMCs.

Under the authors' procedure: For nucleated cells, counts were estimated from reference gene primer amplification. Sequencing was performed with immunoSEQ multiplex PCR; in TCRdb, only in-frame clones are kept and a portion is missing. D and trimming come from the DNA, and the V and J calls and clone size come from that table. The sample records fewer than 350,000 clones, around 85% being singletons. V trimming: 3 bases; J trimming: 2 bases; junction bases outside the gene matches: 3. Germline V gives CDR1 MRHNA, CDR2 SNTAGT. This CDR3 is 15 amino acids long. Patients from Seattle were sampled longitudinally, starting during active infection.

Sample: peripheral blood. The chain combines TRBV6-4 with TRBJ2-7, with TRBD2 matching over 11 bases. This clonotype was sampled from a woman aged 30 to 39 with COVID-19, enrolled during active disease. CDR3 sequence: CASSELAGGAYEQYF. Here the CDR3 DNA reads TGTGCCAGCAGTGAGTTAGCGGGGGGGGCCTACGAGCAGTACTTC.